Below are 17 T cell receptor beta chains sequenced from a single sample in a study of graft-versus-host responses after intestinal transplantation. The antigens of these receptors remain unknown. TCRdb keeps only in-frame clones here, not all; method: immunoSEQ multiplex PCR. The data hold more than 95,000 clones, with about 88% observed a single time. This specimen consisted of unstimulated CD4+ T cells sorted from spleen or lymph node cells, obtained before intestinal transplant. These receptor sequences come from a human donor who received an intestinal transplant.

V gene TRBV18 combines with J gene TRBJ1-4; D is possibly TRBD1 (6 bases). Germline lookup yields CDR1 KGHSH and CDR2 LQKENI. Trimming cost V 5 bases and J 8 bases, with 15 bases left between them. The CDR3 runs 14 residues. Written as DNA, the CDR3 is TGTGCCAGCTCAGGGAACAGGGCCGAGGAAAAACTGTTTTTT. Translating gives CASSGNRAEEKLFF.

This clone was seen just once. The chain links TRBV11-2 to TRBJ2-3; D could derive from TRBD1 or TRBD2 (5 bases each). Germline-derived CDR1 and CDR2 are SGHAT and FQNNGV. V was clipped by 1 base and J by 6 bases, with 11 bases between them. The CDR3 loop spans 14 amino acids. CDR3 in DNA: TGTGCCAGCAGCTTAGCGGGGCGTCGGGATACGCAGTATTTT. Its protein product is CASSLAGRRDTQYF.

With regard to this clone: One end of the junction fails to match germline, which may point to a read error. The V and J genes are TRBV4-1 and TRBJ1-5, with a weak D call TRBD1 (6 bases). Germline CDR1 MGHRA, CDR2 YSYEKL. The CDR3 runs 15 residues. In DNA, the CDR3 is TGTGCCAGCAGCCAAGTGGGGGACACCAATCAGCCCCAGCATTTT. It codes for CASSQVGDTNQPQHF.

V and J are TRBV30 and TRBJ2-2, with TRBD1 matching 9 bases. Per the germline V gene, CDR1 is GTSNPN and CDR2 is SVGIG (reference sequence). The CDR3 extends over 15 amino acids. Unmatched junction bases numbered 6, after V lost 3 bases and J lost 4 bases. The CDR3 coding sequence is TGTGCCTGGAGATCCGGGACAGGGACCACCGGGGAGCTGTTTTTT. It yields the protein CAWRSGTGTTGELFF.

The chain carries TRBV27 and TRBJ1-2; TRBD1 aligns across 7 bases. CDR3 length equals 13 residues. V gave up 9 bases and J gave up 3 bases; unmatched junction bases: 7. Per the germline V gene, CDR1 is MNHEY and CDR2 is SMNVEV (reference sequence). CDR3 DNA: TGTGCCAGACCCGGGGACAGCGACTATGGCTACACCTTC. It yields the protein CARPGDSDYGYTF.

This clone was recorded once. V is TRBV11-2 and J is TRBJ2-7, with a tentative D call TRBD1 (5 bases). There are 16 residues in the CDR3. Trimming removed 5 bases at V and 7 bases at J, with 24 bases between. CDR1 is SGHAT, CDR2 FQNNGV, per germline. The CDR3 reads CASSPDVWGRLLEQYF. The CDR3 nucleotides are TGTGCCAGCAGCCCCGATGTTTGGGGCAGATTACTGGAGCAGTACTTC.

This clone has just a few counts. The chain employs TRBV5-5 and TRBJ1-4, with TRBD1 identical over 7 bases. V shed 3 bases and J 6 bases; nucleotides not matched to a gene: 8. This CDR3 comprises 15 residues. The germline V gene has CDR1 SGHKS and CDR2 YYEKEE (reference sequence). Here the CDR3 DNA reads TGTGCCAGCAGCTCTTTAGGGGGCGTTCATGAAAAACTGTTTTTT. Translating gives CASSSLGGVHEKLFF.

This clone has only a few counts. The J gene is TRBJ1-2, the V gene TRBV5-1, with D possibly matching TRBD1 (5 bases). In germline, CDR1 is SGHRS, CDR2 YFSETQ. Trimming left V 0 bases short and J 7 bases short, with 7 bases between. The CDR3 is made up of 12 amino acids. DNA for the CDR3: TGCGCCAGCAGCTTGGGCAGGGCTGGCTACACCTTC. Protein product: CASSLGRAGYTF.

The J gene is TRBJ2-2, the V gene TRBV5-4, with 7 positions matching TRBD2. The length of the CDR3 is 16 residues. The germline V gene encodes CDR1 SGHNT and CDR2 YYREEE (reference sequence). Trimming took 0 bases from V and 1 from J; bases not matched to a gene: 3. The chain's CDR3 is CASSLVLAGNTGELFF. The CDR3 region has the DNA TGTGCCAGCAGCTTGGTATTAGCGGGGAACACCGGGGAGCTGTTTTTT.

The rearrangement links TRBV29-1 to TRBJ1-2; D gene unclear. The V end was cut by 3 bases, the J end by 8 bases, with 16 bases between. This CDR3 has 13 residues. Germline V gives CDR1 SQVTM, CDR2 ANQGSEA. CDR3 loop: CSVEANQEQGYTF. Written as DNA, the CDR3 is TGCAGCGTTGAGGCCAATCAGGAGCAGGGCTACACCTTC. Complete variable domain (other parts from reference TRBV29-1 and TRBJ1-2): SAVISQKPSRDICQRGTSLTIQCQVDSQVTMMFWYRQQPGQSLTLIATANQGSEATYESGFVIDKFPISRPNLTFSTLTVSNMSPEDSSIYLCSVEANQEQGYTFGSGTRLTVV.

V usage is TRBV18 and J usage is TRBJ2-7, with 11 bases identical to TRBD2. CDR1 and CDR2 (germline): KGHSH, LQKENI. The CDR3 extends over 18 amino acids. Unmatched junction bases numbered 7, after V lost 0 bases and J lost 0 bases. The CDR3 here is CASSPPLAGGTLSYEQYF. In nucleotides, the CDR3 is TGTGCCAGCTCACCACCGCTAGCGGGAGGTACACTCTCCTACGAGCAGTACTTC.

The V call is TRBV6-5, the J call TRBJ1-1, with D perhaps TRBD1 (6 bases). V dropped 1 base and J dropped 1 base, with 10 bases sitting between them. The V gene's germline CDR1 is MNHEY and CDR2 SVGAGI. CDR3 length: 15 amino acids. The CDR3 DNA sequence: TGTGCCAGCAGTTACTGGGGGCGGGAGAACACTGAAGCTTTCTTT. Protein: CASSYWGRENTEAFF.

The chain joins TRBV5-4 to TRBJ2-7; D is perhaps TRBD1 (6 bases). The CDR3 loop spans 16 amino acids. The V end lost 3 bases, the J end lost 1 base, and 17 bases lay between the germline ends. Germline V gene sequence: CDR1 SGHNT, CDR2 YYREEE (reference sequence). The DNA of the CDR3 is TGTGCCAGCAGCTCCCAGGGGTCGGGGTGGTCCTACGAGCAGTACTTC. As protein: CASSSQGSGWSYEQYF.

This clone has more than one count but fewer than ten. CDR3 loop: CASKGRDKNIQYF. DNA of the CDR3: TGTGCCAGCAAGGGCAGGGACAAAAACATTCAGTACTTC. This chain joins TRBV2 and TRBJ2-4, with D possibly being TRBD1 (5 bases). CDR3 length: 13 residues. Germline CDR1 reads SNHLY; CDR2 reads FYNNEI. The ends were cut back, 7 bases at V and 3 bases at J, with 10 bases in the middle. Complete variable domain (other parts from reference TRBV2 and TRBJ2-4): EPEVTQTPSHQVTQMGQEVILRCVPISNHLYFYWYRQILGQKVEFLVSFYNNEISEKSEIFDDQFSVERPDGSNFTLKIRSTKLEDSAMYFCASKGRDKNIQYFGAGTRLSVL.

The CDR3 loop is CASSYGQGQETQYF. CDR3 nucleotide sequence: TGCGCCAGCAGCTACGGACAGGGACAAGAGACCCAGTACTTC. The chain employs TRBV5-1 and TRBJ2-5; 8 positions agree with TRBD1. Germline assignment: CDR1 SGHRS and CDR2 YFSETQ. The CDR3 extends over 14 amino acids. The V segment lost 3 bases and the J segment 2 bases; nucleotides outside the gene matches: 3.

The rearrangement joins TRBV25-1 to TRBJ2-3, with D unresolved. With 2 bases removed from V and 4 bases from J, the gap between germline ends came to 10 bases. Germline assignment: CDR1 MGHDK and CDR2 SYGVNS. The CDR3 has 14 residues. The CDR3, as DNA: TGTGCCAGCAGTGAAAGTTGGCTGCCAGATACGCAGTATTTT. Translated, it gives CASSESWLPDTQYF.

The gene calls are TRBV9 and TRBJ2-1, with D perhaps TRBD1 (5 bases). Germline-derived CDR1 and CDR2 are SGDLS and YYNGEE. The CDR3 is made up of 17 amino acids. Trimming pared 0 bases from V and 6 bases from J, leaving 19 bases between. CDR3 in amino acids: CASSVAASSWGFNEQFF. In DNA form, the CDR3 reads TGTGCCAGCAGCGTAGCCGCCTCATCATGGGGCTTCAATGAGCAGTTCTTC.